The sequence of this TCR beta chain was determined in a study of T cell responses to AZD1222 COVID-19 vaccine (dated by TCRdb to about 2021). Concerning the study at large: A total of 230 to 250 trial participants underwent TCR sequencing, of whom roughly 210 received two doses of AZD1222 and around 25 received two doses of the MenACWY control vaccine. Trial participants were enrolled by age into subgroups of 18-55, 56-69 and 70-plus years, and approximately 150, 30 and 60 TCR-sequenced participants, respectively, were included in these subgroups.

Worth noting for this clone: Its binding antigen is unknown. No much larger clone is present one base from it, and per-base qualities are unavailable.

The sample's time point label, in plain terms: about 28 days (+/-7) after the second vaccine dose. AZD1222 recipients whose second dose came at about 4 weeks and those whose second dose came at about 12 weeks were combined into one group, since spike-specific TCR depth and breadth did not differ between the two schedules. Vaccinee samples came from UK trials COV001 and COV002, including a single-blind randomized controlled phase 2/3 trial of AZD1222 (ChAdOx1 nCoV-19) in healthy adults. For TCRbeta chain sequencing, PBMC samples were collected from trial participants at day 0 and at day 28 after the second dose. The paper's findings and limits, for the study overall: The vaccine-associated CD4 TCRs covered the entire spike protein, and the dominant responses fell in regions 160-218 and 743-854. Participants were mostly white British and included more females than males, and it was suggested by the authors that clonal diversity may have been underestimated. The 56-69-year group was small, and its depth increase did not reach significance, likely because of low power. After two AZD1222 doses, spike-specific TCR breadth and depth were significantly higher than at day 0 and than in MenACWY recipients. Because no day 14 peak-response samples were available, repertoires were characterized only after the peak T cell response. Reportedly, close to half of the unique spike-specific TCRs recognized epitopes lying outside the regions that are mutated in the B.1.351 and B.1.1.7 variants. Only five or six AZD1222 recipients were SARS-CoV-2 seropositive at baseline, limiting conclusions about previously exposed vaccinees.

The CDR3 regions of human TCRbeta chains were analyzed by immunosequencing. As for the original processing: Repertoire TCRs were checked for matches against a reference library of SARS-CoV-2-specific TCRs that had been generated using the MIRA antigen-specificity platform. Breadth was defined as the fraction of unique TCRs that were SARS-CoV-2-associated, and depth was defined as the fraction of total T cells that were SARS-CoV-2-associated. Using the MIRA data, each spike-specific TCR was assigned both to the spike region to which the TCR was reactive and to a CD4 or CD8 class. Log10-transformed breadth and depth values were compared by one-way ANOVA with Sidak's multiple comparisons tests. The clones in this table, taken by TCRdb from immuneACCESS, are in-frame only. Not every clone is retained; where verified, under half of the shortfall comes from an unresolved V gene, and the cause of the rest is unknown. V, J and clone size are those of that table, while D and trimming were read from the DNA. In this sample the table shows about 170,000 clones, around 88% of which occur a single time. In total, the top ten clones hold less than 1.3% of the sample.

V is clipped by 8 bases and J by 3 bases, and the sequence between their germline boundaries is 18 bases long. CDR1 and CDR2 are drawn from the germline V gene: SNHLY, FYNNEI. The CDR3 numbers 15 residues from cysteine through phenylalanine. The entry retains the CDR3 DNA only, 45 bases that are in frame from base 1. The TCR was taken from an adult who received the AZD1222 COVID-19 vaccine. Specimen: peripheral blood, collected 28 days after the second AZD1222 dose. The sequence links TRBV2 to TRBJ2-3, with no confident D gene call. The nucleotide sequence is TGTGCCAGCCGTTCCGTGGGCGCGAGGACAGATACGCAGTATTTT. This encodes CASRSVGARTDTQYF.